A selection of T cell receptor beta chains follows, all from one sample in a study of T cells in Graves' hyperthyroidism and ophthalmopathy. TCRdb processed the multiplex PCR reads anew with MiXCR; each CDR3 protein has one entry. This sample has a few hundred thousand distinct CDR3 sequences, with roughly 15% found just once. Sequencing input: blood. These TCRs come from a woman aged 35 to 49 with Graves' ophthalmopathy. The CDR3 runs from the conserved cysteine through the conserved F or W. The D gene is left open where the match is weak. For some rows the clone size is stated as once, few or many, or as a class when expanded; others skip it.

d_gene	v_gene	abundance	j_gene	CDR3aa	CDR3nt
.	TRBV3-1	.	TRBJ1-4	CASSQGQGLVLGKLFF	TGTGCCAGCAGCCAAGGGCAGGGGCTGGTCTTGGGGAAACTGTTTTTT
.	TRBV7-2	many	TRBJ2-3	CASSLAGHSTDTQYF	TGTGCCAGCAGCTTAGCGGGACATAGCACAGATACGCAGTATTTT
.	TRBV27	many	TRBJ1-1	CASSFLRNGLTEAFF	TGTGCCAGCAGTTTTTTGAGGAACGGGTTAACTGAAGCTTTCTTT
.	TRBV11-3	many	TRBJ1-1	CASSRSGGNTEAFF	TGTGCCAGCAGCCGTTCCGGGGGAAACACTGAAGCTTTCTTT
TRBD1	TRBV20-1	.	TRBJ1-5	CSASQSRSGGSYGNQPQHF	TGCAGTGCTAGCCAGAGTCGTTCAGGGGGCTCATATGGCAATCAGCCCCAGCATTTT
.	TRBV3-1	many	TRBJ2-7	CASSQEITGSSYEQYF	TGTGCCAGCAGCCAAGAGATAACGGGTAGCTCCTACGAGCAGTACTTC
.	TRBV4-1	.	TRBJ2-7	CASSQRALNSYEQYF	TGCGCCAGCAGCCAAAGGGCCCTAAACTCCTACGAGCAGTACTTC
.	TRBV13	few	TRBJ2-2	CASSLGWRTGELFF	TGTGCCAGCAGCTTAGGCTGGCGCACCGGGGAGCTGTTTTTT
.	TRBV28	many	TRBJ2-3	CASSSTTDTQYF	TGTGCCAGCAGTTCCACCACAGATACGCAGTATTTT
.	TRBV20-1	few	TRBJ2-2	CSARDLGAGELFF	TGCAGTGCTAGAGATCTGGGGGCTGGGGAGCTGTTTTTT
.	TRBV29-1	many	TRBJ2-7	CSVKQTASPGEQYF	TGCAGCGTCAAACAGACAGCTTCCCCTGGGGAACAGTACTTC
.	TRBV7-9	.	TRBJ2-1	CASSLTLRGNEQFF	TGTGCCAGCAGCTTAACCCTCAGGGGAAATGAGCAGTTCTTC
TRBD1	TRBV7-9	many	TRBJ1-1	CASSLTADPGQRNTEAFF	TGTGCCAGCAGCTTAACGGCGGATCCGGGACAGAGGAACACTGAAGCTTTCTTT
.	TRBV7-8	.	TRBJ2-3	CASKLGSDTQYF	TGTGCCAGCAAATTGGGTTCAGATACGCAGTATTTT
TRBD1	TRBV30	.	TRBJ1-6	CAWSGRGTNSPLHF	TGTGCCTGGAGCGGCAGGGGGACGAATTCACCCCTCCACTTT
TRBD1	TRBV28	many	TRBJ2-1	CASSVGTGGRMDEQFF	TGTGCCAGCAGTGTGGGGACAGGGGGTCGTATGGATGAGCAGTTCTTC
.	TRBV7-9	many	TRBJ1-2	CASSSPGTRRSGGYGYTF	TGTGCCAGCAGCTCCCCCGGGACAAGGCGATCGGGAGGCTATGGCTACACCTTC
.	TRBV6-2/TRBV6-3	many	TRBJ1-5	CASSYLVGNQPQHF	TGTGCCAGCAGTTACTTGGTGGGGAATCAGCCCCAGCATTTT
TRBD2	TRBV7-9	many	TRBJ2-5	CASSPRGGEEETQYF	TGTGCCAGCAGCCCCCGCGGGGGTGAAGAAGAGACCCAGTACTTC
.	TRBV3-1	.	TRBJ2-2	CASSPTWGAGELFF	TGTGCCAGCAGCCCAACGTGGGGGGCCGGGGAGCTGTTTTTT
TRBD1	TRBV30	.	TRBJ2-5	CAWTGGTGGASQNF	TGTGCCTGGACCGGCGGGACAGGGGGCGCAAGTCAAAACTTC
.	TRBV5-1	.	TRBJ1-2	CASSLDQGTLGYTF	TGCGCCAGCAGCTTGGATCAGGGAACCCTAGGCTACACCTTC
.	TRBV6-4	many	TRBJ2-7	CASSLKGSPFDEQYF	TGTGCCAGCAGCCTGAAGGGTAGTCCTTTCGACGAGCAGTACTTC
.	TRBV7-2	many	TRBJ2-1	CASSLVGKWNEQFF	TGTGCCAGCAGCTTAGTGGGAAAGTGGAATGAGCAGTTCTTC
TRBD1	TRBV5-1	many	TRBJ2-7	CASSLGDRAYEQYF	TGCGCCAGCAGCTTGGGGGACAGGGCCTACGAGCAGTACTTC
TRBD1	TRBV11-3	.	TRBJ1-6	CASSFAPGGSNSPLHF	TGTGCCAGCAGCTTTGCGCCAGGGGGAAGTAATTCACCCCTCCACTTT
.	TRBV29-1	few	TRBJ2-2	CSVGYPTGELFF	TGCAGCGTTGGCTATCCCACCGGGGAGCTGTTTTTT
.	TRBV7-6	few	TRBJ2-5	CASCPGLLGTFETQYF	TGTGCCAGCTGCCCTGGGTTGTTAGGGACGTTCGAGACCCAGTACTTC
.	TRBV28	many	TRBJ2-1	CASSFNSLLIQYEQFF	TGTGCCAGCAGTTTCAATTCCCTCCTCATACAATACGAGCAGTTCTTC
.	TRBV3-1	few	TRBJ2-3	CASSQRTVGDTQYF	TGTGCCAGCAGCCAACGGACCGTGGGAGATACGCAGTATTTT
TRBD2	TRBV12-3/TRBV12-4	many	TRBJ2-3	CASSPSGRARIPQYF	TGTGCCAGCAGTCCTAGCGGGAGGGCCAGGATTCCGCAGTATTTT
.	TRBV7-2	few	TRBJ2-1	CASSLVAVEQFF	TGTGCCAGCAGCTTAGTAGCGGTCGAGCAGTTCTTC
.	TRBV28	many	TRBJ2-1	CASHGTSLAASYNEQFF	TGTGCCAGCCACGGGACATCGCTAGCGGCATCCTACAATGAGCAGTTCTTC
.	TRBV27	.	TRBJ2-1	CASSTWDQNNEQFF	TGTGCCAGCAGTACATGGGACCAAAACAATGAGCAGTTCTTC
TRBD2	TRBV28	many	TRBJ2-3	CASSSGLARNTDTQYF	TGTGCCAGCAGTTCCGGACTAGCCAGAAACACAGATACGCAGTATTTT
TRBD2	TRBV13	many	TRBJ2-2	CASSSLAGGPTGELFF	TGTGCCAGCAGCTCACTAGCGGGGGGGCCAACCGGGGAGCTGTTTTTT
TRBD2	TRBV28	many	TRBJ2-1	CASSPEGLAGEGEQFF	TGTGCCAGCAGCCCCGAGGGACTAGCGGGAGAGGGTGAGCAGTTCTTC
.	TRBV29-1	many	TRBJ2-5	CSVGPRGGEETQYF	TGCAGCGTGGGACCCAGGGGAGGGGAAGAGACCCAGTACTTC
TRBD2	TRBV9	.	TRBJ2-1	CASSVGPIGTSGGNEQFF	TGTGCCAGCAGCGTAGGCCCCATTGGGACTAGCGGGGGAAATGAGCAGTTCTTC
TRBD1	TRBV28	.	TRBJ2-7	CASSWGQGADTSEQYF	TGTGCCAGCAGCTGGGGACAGGGGGCTGATACGTCCGAGCAGTACTTC
.	TRBV19	few	TRBJ2-1	CASRYRQGGTQFF	TGTGCCAGTAGATACCGACAAGGGGGTACCCAGTTCTTC
.	TRBV20-1	many	TRBJ1-1	CSARDPWGRGTEAFF	TGCAGTGCTAGAGACCCGTGGGGGCGGGGAACTGAAGCTTTCTTT
.	TRBV7-8	many	TRBJ2-7	CASSLEQELSEHEQYF	TGTGCCAGCAGCTTAGAACAGGAGCTCTCCGAGCACGAGCAGTACTTC
.	TRBV3-1	many	TRBJ1-5	CASSQDRGGQPQHF	TGTGCCAGCAGCCAAGACAGGGGTGGTCAGCCCCAGCATTTT
.	TRBV20-1	.	TRBJ2-5	CSAGVDSETQYF	TGCAGTGCCGGGGTAGATTCCGAGACCCAGTACTTC
.	TRBV14	few	TRBJ1-1	CAGSVGINTEAFF	TGTGCCGGCAGTGTAGGGATTAACACTGAAGCTTTCTTT